Listed below are T cell receptor beta chains from one sample, sequenced in a study of OX40 agonist ivuxolimab in advanced cancers. Measured with immunoSEQ multiplex PCR; TCRdb has only the in-frame clones, and not every one. This table holds 100,000 to 120,000 clones, more than 70% found once. This sample comprised CD4+ or CD8+ T cells sorted from blood, obtained in a trial of the OX40 agonist ivuxolimab. These receptor sequences come from an adult with an advanced solid tumor such as melanoma, head and neck, liver or kidney cancer. Both conserved end residues are part of each CDR3. A D gene is named only where the DNA matches it firmly. Expanded clones are given a class, and other clones once, few, many or no size at all.

few | NA | TRBJ1-6 | TRBV7-3 | TGTGCCAGCAGCCGGTGGGTAGACTCACCCCTCCACTTT | CASSRWVDSPLHF
NA | NA | TRBJ2-3 | TRBV9 | TGTGCCAGCAGCCCGAGCGACATGGGGGCGGGAGAAACAGATACGCAGTATTTT | CASSPSDMGAGETDTQYF
few | NA | TRBJ1-2 | TRBV10-3 | TGTGCCATCAGCCCAGATTGGGGGTGGAACTATGGCTACACCTTC | CAISPDWGWNYGYTF
NA | NA | TRBJ1-6 | TRBV19 | TGTGCCAGTAGTCCGTTTCGACCCCTAAATACCGCGAATTCACCCCTCCACTTT | CASSPFRPLNTANSPLHF
few | NA | TRBJ1-5 | TRBV6-1 | TGTGCCAGCAGTGAACATAGCAATCAGCCCCAGCATTTT | CASSEHSNQPQHF
few | NA | TRBJ2-7 | TRBV19 | TGTGCCAGTAGTAAGCCGGGCCTAACGATCTACGAGCAGTACTTC | CASSKPGLTIYEQYF
NA | TRBD2 | TRBJ2-3 | TRBV10-3 | TGTGCCGTGAGACTAGCGGGTGAAACCACAGATACGCAGTATTTT | CAVRLAGETTDTQYF
NA | NA | TRBJ1-3 | TRBV5-1 | TGCGCCAGCAGTATCGGGAGCTCTGGAAACACCATATATTTT | CASSIGSSGNTIYF
NA | NA | TRBJ2-7 | TRBV5-5 | TGTGCCAGCAGCTTGGCCAGGGCCCCGGGAGACTCCTACGAGCAGTACTTC | CASSLARAPGDSYEQYF
NA | NA | TRBJ2-1 | TRBV7-6 | TGTGCCAGCAGCGTAGACAGAAACCCTGTCTATGAGCAGTTCTTC | CASSVDRNPVYEQFF
few | NA | TRBJ1-1 | TRBV7-2 | TGTGCCAGCAGCCCAAACAGGAAGAACACTGAAGCTTTCTTT | CASSPNRKNTEAFF
NA | NA | TRBJ1-3 | TRBV9 | TGTGCCAGCAGCGTAGGGGGGACGAGTTACTCTGGAAACACCATATATTTT | CASSVGGTSYSGNTIYF
NA | NA | TRBJ1-1 | TRBV7-3 | TGTGCCAGCAGCCCTCGGCCGAACACTGAAGCTTTCTTT | CASSPRPNTEAFF
NA | NA | TRBJ1-1 | TRBV28 | TGTGCCAGCAGTCCTCCCTCGTCCGAAGCTTTCTTT | CASSPPSSEAFF
NA | NA | TRBJ2-1 | TRBV5-6 | TGTGCCAGCAGAGAATCTACTATTGTTTGGTACAATGAGCAGTTCTTC | CASRESTIVWYNEQFF
NA | TRBD1 | TRBJ2-7 | TRBV15 | TGTGCCACCAGCAGAGACCCGGGACAGGGAGGAGAGCAGTACTTC | CATSRDPGQGGEQYF
NA | TRBD1 | TRBJ2-3 | TRBV5-1 | TGCGCCAGTGACCGTTTCAGCGACAGGGGGATCCCCACAGATACGCAGTATTTT | CASDRFSDRGIPTDTQYF
NA | NA | TRBJ1-2 | TRBV11-3 | TGTGCCAGCAGTTTGGGGCCAGATAATGGCTACACCTTC | CASSLGPDNGYTF
once | TRBD2 | TRBJ2-1 | TRBV29-1 | TGCAGCGGACAAGCGGGAGTATTAAACAATGAGCAGTTCTTC | CSGQAGVLNNEQFF
NA | NA | TRBJ2-5 | TRBV7-9 | TGTGCCAGCAGCTTAAGAGGGTCCGGCGCGCTAGGGACCCAGTACTTC | CASSLRGSGALGTQYF
NA | NA | TRBJ1-6 | TRBV27 | TGTGCCAGCAGGGTCGAAGGGGTGAACAATTCACCCCTCCACTTT | CASRVEGVNNSPLHF
NA | NA | TRBJ2-7 | TRBV7-2 | TGTGCCAGCAGCTTAAGTACCTGGGCACCCAACGAGCAGTACTTC | CASSLSTWAPNEQYF
NA | NA | TRBJ2-4 | TRBV7-2 | TGTGCCAGCAGCTCCCCAAACCCGGCCAAAAACATTCAGTACTTC | CASSSPNPAKNIQYF
NA | NA | TRBJ1-2 | TRBV6-5 | TGTGCCAGCAGACAGGGCCTCTACTATGGCTACACCTTC | CASRQGLYYGYTF
NA | TRBD1 | TRBJ1-5 | TRBV5-5 | TGTGCCAGCAAATGGACAGGGGTTAGCAATCAGCCCCAGCATTTT | CASKWTGVSNQPQHF
few | TRBD2 | TRBJ2-3 | TRBV10-3 | TGTGCCATCAGTGAGGGCGGGAGCGGCACAGATACGCAGTATTTT | CAISEGGSGTDTQYF
once | NA | TRBJ1-1 | TRBV4-1 | TGCGCCAGCAGCCAAGACGGGGCAATACAGGGAATTCTTGGCGCTTTCTTT | CASSQDGAIQGILGAFF
many | NA | TRBJ2-7 | TRBV18 | TGTGCCAGCTCACTACAGGGAAGCTACGAGCAGTACTTC | CASSLQGSYEQYF